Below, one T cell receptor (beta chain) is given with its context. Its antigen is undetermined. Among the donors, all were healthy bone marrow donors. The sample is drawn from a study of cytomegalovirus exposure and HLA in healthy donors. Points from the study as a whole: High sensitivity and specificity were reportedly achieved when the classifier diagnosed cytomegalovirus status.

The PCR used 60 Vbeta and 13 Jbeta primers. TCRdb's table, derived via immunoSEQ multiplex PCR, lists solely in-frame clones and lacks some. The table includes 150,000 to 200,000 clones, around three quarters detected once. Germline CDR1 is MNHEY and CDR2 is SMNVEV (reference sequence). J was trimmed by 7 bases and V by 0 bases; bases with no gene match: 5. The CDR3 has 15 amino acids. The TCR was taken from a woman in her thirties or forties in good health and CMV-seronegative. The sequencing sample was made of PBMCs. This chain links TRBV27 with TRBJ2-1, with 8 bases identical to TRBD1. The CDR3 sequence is CASSLSRTGLNEQFF. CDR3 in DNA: TGTGCCAGCAGTTTATCAAGGACAGGGCTGAATGAGCAGTTCTTC.